Listed below are T cell receptor beta chains from one sample, sequenced in a study of shared clonotypes between healthy human individuals. The assay was immunoSEQ multiplex PCR, and TCRdb's table has in-frame clones only and misses some. The table records more than 2 million clones, nearly 97% of them present only once. The sample was naive CD4+ T cells sorted from blood. Receptor source: a man in his late teens or twenties in good health. Both conserved end residues are part of each CDR3. Each record gives: J gene, V gene, clone size, D gene, CDR3 protein, CDR3 DNA. A D gene is named only where the DNA matches it firmly. Clone size is shown for a subset of rows, as once, few, many or a class of expanded clone.

j_gene: TRBJ2-5; v_gene: TRBV25-1; abundance: -; d_gene: TRBD2; CDR3aa: CASSESPGLAGYQETQYF; CDR3nt: TGTGCCAGCAGTGAATCCCCGGGGCTAGCGGGGTACCAAGAGACCCAGTACTTC
j_gene: TRBJ1-2; v_gene: TRBV5-5; abundance: -; d_gene: -; CDR3aa: CASSSLNDRRNGYTF; CDR3nt: TGTGCCAGCAGCTCACTAAACGACAGGAGGAATGGCTACACCTTC
j_gene: TRBJ2-1; v_gene: TRBV5-1; abundance: once; d_gene: TRBD1; CDR3aa: CASSLEGQGYNEQFF; CDR3nt: TGCGCCAGCAGCTTGGAGGGACAGGGGTACAATGAGCAGTTCTTC
j_gene: TRBJ1-1; v_gene: TRBV28; abundance: -; d_gene: -; CDR3aa: CASRSWQEHTEAFF; CDR3nt: TGTGCCAGCCGAAGCTGGCAAGAACACACTGAAGCTTTCTTT
j_gene: TRBJ1-6; v_gene: TRBV7-9; abundance: -; d_gene: -; CDR3aa: CASSLGTGQQNSPLHF; CDR3nt: TGTGCCAGCAGCTTAGGAACAGGGCAACAGAATTCACCCCTCCACTTT
j_gene: TRBJ2-5; v_gene: TRBV6-5; abundance: -; d_gene: -; CDR3aa: CASSTGLGQGETQYF; CDR3nt: TGTGCCAGCAGTACCGGACTAGGTCAGGGGGAGACCCAGTACTTC
j_gene: TRBJ1-1; v_gene: TRBV11-3; abundance: -; d_gene: -; CDR3aa: CASKGQNTEAFF; CDR3nt: TGTGCCAGCAAAGGACAGAACACTGAAGCTTTCTTT
j_gene: TRBJ1-2; v_gene: TRBV2; abundance: -; d_gene: -; CDR3aa: CASSEGDVHGYTF; CDR3nt: TGTGCCAGCAGTGAAGGGGACGTCCACGGCTACACCTTC
j_gene: TRBJ2-1; v_gene: TRBV25-1; abundance: once; d_gene: TRBD1; CDR3aa: CASSLQGSVYNEQFF; CDR3nt: TGTGCCAGCAGCCTACAGGGGTCCGTTTACAATGAGCAGTTCTTC
j_gene: TRBJ2-1; v_gene: TRBV4-3; abundance: -; d_gene: -; CDR3aa: CASSQDVVRVYNEQFF; CDR3nt: TGCGCCAGCAGCCAAGATGTGGTCAGGGTCTACAATGAGCAGTTCTTC
j_gene: TRBJ1-2; v_gene: TRBV6-1; abundance: -; d_gene: -; CDR3aa: CASSERGDTF; CDR3nt: TGTGCCAGCAGTGAACGAGGGGACACCTTC
j_gene: TRBJ1-2; v_gene: TRBV14; abundance: -; d_gene: -; CDR3aa: CASSPGRHYGYTF; CDR3nt: TGTGCCAGCAGCCCGGGACGGCACTATGGCTACACCTTC
j_gene: TRBJ2-7; v_gene: TRBV7-2; abundance: -; d_gene: TRBD1; CDR3aa: CASSRAGGYEQYF; CDR3nt: TGTGCCAGCAGCCGGGCAGGGGGCTACGAGCAGTACTTC
j_gene: TRBJ1-5; v_gene: TRBV6-1; abundance: -; d_gene: TRBD1; CDR3aa: CASSESRQGYGQPQHF; CDR3nt: TGTGCCAGCAGTGAATCTAGACAGGGGTACGGCCAGCCCCAGCATTTT
j_gene: TRBJ1-4; v_gene: TRBV6-1; abundance: -; d_gene: -; CDR3aa: CASSGERKLFF; CDR3nt: TGTGCCAGCAGTGGAGAACGAAAACTGTTTTTT
j_gene: TRBJ1-6; v_gene: TRBV7-3; abundance: -; d_gene: -; CDR3aa: CASSSTVDGFSPLHF; CDR3nt: TGTGCCAGCAGCTCCACGGTCGACGGGTTTTCGCCCCTCCACTTT
j_gene: TRBJ2-3; v_gene: TRBV6-1; abundance: -; d_gene: -; CDR3aa: CASWGGVTDTQYF; CDR3nt: TGTGCCAGCTGGGGCGGGGTAACAGATACGCAGTATTTT
j_gene: TRBJ2-2; v_gene: TRBV15; abundance: -; d_gene: -; CDR3aa: CATLSIAGQKGLLTGELFF; CDR3nt: TGTGCCACCCTAAGCATAGCCGGACAAAAAGGCTTGCTCACCGGGGAGCTGTTTTTT
j_gene: TRBJ2-2; v_gene: TRBV27; abundance: -; d_gene: TRBD1; CDR3aa: CASSLDRGNTGELFF; CDR3nt: TGTGCCAGCAGTCTGGACAGGGGGAACACCGGGGAGCTGTTTTTT
j_gene: TRBJ1-2; v_gene: TRBV4-3; abundance: -; d_gene: TRBD1; CDR3aa: CASSQGGGQGAFGYTF; CDR3nt: TGCGCCAGCAGCCAAGGGGGCGGACAGGGGGCTTTTGGCTACACCTTC
j_gene: TRBJ1-5; v_gene: TRBV2; abundance: -; d_gene: -; CDR3aa: CASSEEGEGAQPQHF; CDR3nt: TGTGCCAGCAGTGAAGAAGGAGAGGGAGCCCAGCCCCAGCATTTT
j_gene: TRBJ1-1; v_gene: TRBV19; abundance: -; d_gene: -; CDR3aa: CASERFTEAFF; CDR3nt: TGTGCCAGTGAGCGGTTTACTGAAGCTTTCTTT
j_gene: TRBJ1-1; v_gene: TRBV30; abundance: -; d_gene: -; CDR3aa: CAWSIRRTEAFF; CDR3nt: TGTGCCTGGAGTATCCGTAGGACTGAAGCTTTCTTT
j_gene: TRBJ1-4; v_gene: TRBV5-1; abundance: -; d_gene: TRBD1; CDR3aa: CASSLKGATNEKLFF; CDR3nt: TGCGCCAGCAGCTTGAAGGGGGCGACTAATGAAAAACTGTTTTTT
j_gene: TRBJ1-2; v_gene: TRBV19; abundance: -; d_gene: TRBD1; CDR3aa: CASSRDRDDGYTF; CDR3nt: TGTGCCAGTAGTAGGGACAGGGACGATGGCTACACCTTC
j_gene: TRBJ1-2; v_gene: TRBV28; abundance: once; d_gene: TRBD1; CDR3aa: CASLSGGSYGYTF; CDR3nt: TGTGCCAGCTTGTCAGGGGGCAGCTATGGCTACACCTTC
j_gene: TRBJ2-7; v_gene: TRBV4-3; abundance: once; d_gene: -; CDR3aa: CASSQEAFTRSSYEQYF; CDR3nt: TGCGCCAGCAGCCAAGAGGCTTTCACTAGGTCCTCCTACGAGCAGTACTTC
j_gene: TRBJ1-4; v_gene: TRBV6-6; abundance: -; d_gene: -; CDR3aa: CASSYYKEKLFF; CDR3nt: TGTGCCAGCAGTTACTATAAGGAAAAACTGTTTTTT
j_gene: TRBJ1-1; v_gene: TRBV19; abundance: -; d_gene: -; CDR3aa: CASSILRDTEAFF; CDR3nt: TGTGCCAGTAGTATCCTGAGGGACACTGAAGCTTTCTTT
j_gene: TRBJ2-5; v_gene: TRBV7-7; abundance: -; d_gene: -; CDR3aa: CASSLTEGTQYF; CDR3nt: TGTGCTAGCAGTCTGACGGAAGGGACCCAGTACTTC
j_gene: TRBJ2-7; v_gene: TRBV6-1; abundance: -; d_gene: TRBD1; CDR3aa: CASSPGQGSYEQYF; CDR3nt: TGTGCCAGCAGTCCCGGACAGGGCTCCTACGAGCAGTACTTC
j_gene: TRBJ1-5; v_gene: TRBV5-6; abundance: -; d_gene: TRBD1; CDR3aa: CASSLTGGEDLWSNQPQHF; CDR3nt: TGTGCCAGCAGCCTGACAGGGGGCGAGGATTTGTGGAGCAATCAGCCCCAGCATTTT
j_gene: TRBJ1-2; v_gene: TRBV2; abundance: -; d_gene: -; CDR3aa: CASSALVGSYTF; CDR3nt: TGTGCCAGCAGCGCCCTCGTTGGAAGCTACACCTTC
j_gene: TRBJ2-7; v_gene: TRBV6-1; abundance: -; d_gene: -; CDR3aa: CASRGSLKPYEQYF; CDR3nt: TGTGCCAGCAGGGGGTCTTTAAAACCCTACGAGCAGTACTTC
j_gene: TRBJ1-2; v_gene: TRBV7-2; abundance: -; d_gene: -; CDR3aa: CASSLGRGREYGYTF; CDR3nt: TGTGCCAGCAGCCTGGGGCGGGGGCGCGAATATGGCTACACCTTC